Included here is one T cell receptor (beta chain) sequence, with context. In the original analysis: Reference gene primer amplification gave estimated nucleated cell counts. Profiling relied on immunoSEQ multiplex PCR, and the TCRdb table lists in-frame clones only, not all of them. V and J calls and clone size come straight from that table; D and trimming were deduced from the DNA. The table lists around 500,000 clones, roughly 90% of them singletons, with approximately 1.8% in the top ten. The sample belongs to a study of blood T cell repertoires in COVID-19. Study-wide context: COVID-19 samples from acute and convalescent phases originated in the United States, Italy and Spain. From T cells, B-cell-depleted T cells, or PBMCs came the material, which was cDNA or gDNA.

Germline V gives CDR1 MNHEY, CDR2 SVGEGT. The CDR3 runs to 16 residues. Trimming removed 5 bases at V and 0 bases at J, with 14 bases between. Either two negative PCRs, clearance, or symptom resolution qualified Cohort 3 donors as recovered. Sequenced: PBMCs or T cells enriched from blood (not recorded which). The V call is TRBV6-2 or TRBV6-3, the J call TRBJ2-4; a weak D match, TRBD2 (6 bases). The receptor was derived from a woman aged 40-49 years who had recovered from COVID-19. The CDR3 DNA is TGTGCCAGCAGTACACGGGGGACGATAGCCAAAAACATTCAGTACTTC. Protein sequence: CASSTRGTIAKNIQYF.